This T cell receptor beta chain was profiled in a study of Ad26.COV2.S vaccination and SARS-CoV-2 variants. At the level of the study: Once or twice, 56 days apart, Ad26.COV2.S was delivered intramuscularly.

V lost 0 bases and J lost 9, with 14 bases in between. The CDR3 spans 14 residues. CDR1 is LNHDA and CDR2 is SQIVND in the germline V gene (reference sequence). TCRdb's copy holds only in-frame clones and misses some; the assay was immunoSEQ multiplex PCR. The sample yields roughly 320,000 clones, around 83% seen once. Documented treatment: 15 to 20 received Ad26.COV2.S at low or high dose, single or two shots; about 5 received placebo; per-sample allocation not given. Vaccine and placebo recipients were sampled on day 63 after the first injection. J is TRBJ1-1 and V is TRBV19; D may be TRBD1 (5 bases). The specimen comprised peripheral blood, sampled in a trial of Ad26.COV2.S vaccine versus placebo. This TCR derives from a person aged 18-60 years who received the Ad26.COV2.S COVID-19 vaccine or a placebo. CDR3 residues: CASSIDGLAGQAFF. CDR3 sequence (DNA): TGTGCCAGTAGTATAGATGGGCTGGCAGGGCAAGCTTTCTTT.